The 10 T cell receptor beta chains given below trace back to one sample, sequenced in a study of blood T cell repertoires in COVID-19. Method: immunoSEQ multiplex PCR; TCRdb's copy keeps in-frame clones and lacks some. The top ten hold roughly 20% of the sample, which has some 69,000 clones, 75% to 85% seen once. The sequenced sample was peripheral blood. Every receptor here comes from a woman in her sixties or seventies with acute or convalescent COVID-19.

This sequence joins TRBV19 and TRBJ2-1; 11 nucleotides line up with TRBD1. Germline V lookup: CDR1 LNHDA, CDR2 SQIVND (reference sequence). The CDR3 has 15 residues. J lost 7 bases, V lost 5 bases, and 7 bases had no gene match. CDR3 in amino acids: CASSRTGGTVNEQFF. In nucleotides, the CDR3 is TGTGCCAGTAGTCGGACAGGGGGCACAGTTAATGAGCAGTTCTTC.

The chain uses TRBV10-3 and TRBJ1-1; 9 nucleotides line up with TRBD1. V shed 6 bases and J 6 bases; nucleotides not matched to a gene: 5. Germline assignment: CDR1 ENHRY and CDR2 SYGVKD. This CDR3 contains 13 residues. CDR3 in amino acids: CAIRGQGVSEAFF. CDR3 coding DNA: TGTGCCATCAGGGGACAGGGAGTCTCTGAAGCTTTCTTT.

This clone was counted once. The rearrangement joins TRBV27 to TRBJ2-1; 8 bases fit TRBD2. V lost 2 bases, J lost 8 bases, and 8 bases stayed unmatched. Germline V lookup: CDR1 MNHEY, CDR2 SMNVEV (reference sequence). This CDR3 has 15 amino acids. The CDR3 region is CASSLNGRAGDEQFF. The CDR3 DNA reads TGTGCCAGCAGTTTAAACGGGAGGGCCGGAGATGAGCAGTTCTTC.

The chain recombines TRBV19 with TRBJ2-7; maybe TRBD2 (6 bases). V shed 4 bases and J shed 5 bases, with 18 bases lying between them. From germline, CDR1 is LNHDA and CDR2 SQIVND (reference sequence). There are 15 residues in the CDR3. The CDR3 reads CASSTGTAGDDEQYF. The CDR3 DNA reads TGTGCCAGTAGTACAGGGACTGCGGGTGACGACGAGCAGTACTTC.

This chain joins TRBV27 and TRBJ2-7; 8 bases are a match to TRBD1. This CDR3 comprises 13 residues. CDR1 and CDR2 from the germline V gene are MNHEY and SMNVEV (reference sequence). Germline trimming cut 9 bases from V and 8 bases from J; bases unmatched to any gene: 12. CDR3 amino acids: CASADRVGPKQYF. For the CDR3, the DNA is TGTGCCAGTGCGGACAGGGTAGGCCCCAAGCAGTACTTC.

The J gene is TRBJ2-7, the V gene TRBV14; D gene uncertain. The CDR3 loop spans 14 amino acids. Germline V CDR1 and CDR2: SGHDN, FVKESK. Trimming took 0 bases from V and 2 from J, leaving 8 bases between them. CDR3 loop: CASSQDEPPYEQYF. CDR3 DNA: TGTGCCAGCAGCCAAGACGAGCCACCCTACGAGCAGTACTTC.

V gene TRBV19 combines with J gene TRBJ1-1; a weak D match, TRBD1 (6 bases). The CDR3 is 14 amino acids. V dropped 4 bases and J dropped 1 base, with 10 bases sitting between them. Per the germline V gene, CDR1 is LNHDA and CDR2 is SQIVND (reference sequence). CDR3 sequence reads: CASSTDRANTEAFF. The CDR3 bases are TGTGCCAGTAGTACGGACAGAGCGAACACTGAAGCTTTCTTT.

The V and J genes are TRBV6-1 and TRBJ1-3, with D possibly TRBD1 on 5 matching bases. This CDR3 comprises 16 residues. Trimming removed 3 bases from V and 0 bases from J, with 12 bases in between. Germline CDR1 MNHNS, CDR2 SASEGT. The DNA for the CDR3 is TGTGCCAGCAGTGATAGCAGGGTCCGCTCTGGAAACACCATATATTTT. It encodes CASSDSRVRSGNTIYF.

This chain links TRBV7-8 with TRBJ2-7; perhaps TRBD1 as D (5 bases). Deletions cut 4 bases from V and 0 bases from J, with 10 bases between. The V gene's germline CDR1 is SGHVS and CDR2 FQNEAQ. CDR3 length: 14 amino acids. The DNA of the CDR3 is TGTGCCAGCAGCTCCGCTGGGGCCTCCTACGAGCAGTACTTC. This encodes CASSSAGASYEQYF.

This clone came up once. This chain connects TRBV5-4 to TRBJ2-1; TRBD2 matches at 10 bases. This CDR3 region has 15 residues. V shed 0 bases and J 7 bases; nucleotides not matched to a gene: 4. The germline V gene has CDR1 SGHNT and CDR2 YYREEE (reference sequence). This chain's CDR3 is CASSLAAGGLNEQFF. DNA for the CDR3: TGTGCCAGCAGCTTGGCAGCGGGAGGGTTGAATGAGCAGTTCTTC.